Each of the 27 T cell receptor beta chains below was sequenced from the same sample in a study of CD8 T cells in Susac syndrome. RNA, at about 0.45 to 1 ug, was reverse transcribed with random hexamers. One entry per CDR3 protein results from TCRdb running MiXCR on the immunoSEQ multiplex PCR reads. This sample yields roughly 120,000 distinct CDR3 sequences, of which around 95% are seen a single time; 0.087% belongs to the top ten. The sample comprised CD4+ T cells from PBMCs. Receptors were obtained from a human donor in good health.

The CDR3 nucleotides are TGTGCCAGCAGCTTCACAAGGAGTTCCTACGAGCAGTACTTC. It specifies CASSFTRSSYEQYF. The chain combines TRBV7-9 with TRBJ2-7; unclear D gene. V was clipped by 3 bases and J by 1 base, with 10 bases between them. The CDR3 runs 14 residues. Germline lookup yields CDR1 SEHNR and CDR2 FQNEAQ (reference sequence).

This chain joins TRBV29-1 and TRBJ1-1; 8 nucleotides match TRBD1. Germline CDR1 SQVTM, CDR2 ANQGSEA. Trimming at V came to 6 bases and at J to 1 base, leaving 4 bases not matched to a gene. This CDR3 spans 13 amino acids. The CDR3 sequence is CSVGDRPNTEAFF. The DNA for the CDR3 is TGCAGCGTCGGGGACAGGCCGAACACTGAAGCTTTCTTT.

The chain recombines TRBV7-9 with TRBJ2-3; 8 bases fit TRBD2. CDR1 is SEHNR, CDR2 FQNEAQ, per germline (reference sequence). The CDR3 contains 14 residues. V shed 5 bases, J shed 4 bases, and the junction held 5 bases outside the gene matches. CDR3 protein: CASSPREGPDTQYF. CDR3 sequence (DNA): TGTGCCAGCAGCCCCCGGGAGGGCCCAGATACGCAGTATTTT.

This chain joins TRBV7-9 and TRBJ1-1; no clear D. Looked up from germline, CDR1 is SEHNR and CDR2 is FQNEAQ (reference sequence). The CDR3 extends over 14 amino acids. V was trimmed by 1 base and J by 5 bases, leaving 11 bases between them. The CDR3 DNA is TGTGCCAGCAGCTTAGTTTTAACAGATACTGAAGCTTTCTTT. Translation: CASSLVLTDTEAFF.

The rearrangement joins TRBV25-1 to TRBJ1-2; D might be TRBD1 (6 bases). Trimming left V 7 bases short and J 6 bases short, with 9 bases between. The CDR3 has 11 amino acids. The V gene's germline CDR1 is MGHDK and CDR2 SYGVNS. Here the CDR3 reads CASTRGHGYTF. DNA of the CDR3: TGTGCCAGCACCCGGGGGCATGGCTACACCTTC.

The sample holds one count of this clonotype. The chain joins TRBV6-5 to TRBJ1-1; the D gene is possibly TRBD1 (5 bases). V lost 2 bases to trimming and J lost 0 bases, with 13 bases between them. This CDR3 has 16 amino acids. CDR1 is MNHEY and CDR2 is SVGAGI in the germline V gene. The CDR3 loop reads CASSYIPGTVNTEAFF. CDR3 coding DNA: TGTGCCAGCAGTTACATCCCGGGGACGGTGAACACTGAAGCTTTCTTT.

V is TRBV12-3 or TRBV12-4 and J is TRBJ2-2; TRBD1 matches 9 bases. Trimming removed 8 bases from V and 3 bases from J; junction bases left unmatched: 7. The CDR3 runs to 15 residues. For the CDR3, the DNA is TGTGCCAGCGGGCCCAACAGGGGGCACACCGGGGAGCTGTTTTTT. Amino acid sequence: CASGPNRGHTGELFF.

This chain joins TRBV4-1 and TRBJ1-1; the D is unclear. V was cut by 0 bases and J by 9 bases, with 14 bases left in between. Germline V gene data show CDR1 as MGHRA and CDR2 as YSYEKL. CDR3 size: 14 residues. The CDR3 DNA is TGCGCCAGCAGCCAAGATGGAAGCGTCGTCAAAGCTTTCTTT. Encoded protein: CASSQDGSVVKAFF.

This chain links TRBV6-5 with TRBJ2-1; D is ambiguous. The CDR3 consists of 11 residues. Deletions cut 4 bases from V and 8 bases from J, with 6 bases between. Per germline, CDR1 MNHEY and CDR2 SVGAGI. CDR3 DNA: TGTGCCAGCAGTTTTGGATATGAGCAGTTCTTC. This gives the protein CASSFGYEQFF.

The gene calls are TRBV20-1 and TRBJ2-7, with D tentatively TRBD1 (6 bases). The CDR3 length is 13 residues. Germline-derived CDR1 and CDR2 are DFQATT and SNEGSKA (reference sequence). V was shortened by 6 bases and J by 3 bases, with 15 bases between the two germline ends. CDR3 sequence: CSAPGQTDYEQYF. The DNA for the CDR3 is TGCAGTGCCCCGGGACAAACGGACTACGAGCAGTACTTC.

The chain joins TRBV7-9 to TRBJ2-7; 13 bases match TRBD2. Per germline, CDR1 SEHNR and CDR2 FQNEAQ (reference sequence). The CDR3 totals 15 residues. Trimming took 4 bases from V and 6 from J; bases not matched to a gene: 6. CDR3 bases: TGTGCCAGCAGCTCAGGACTAGCGGGGGTATCCGAGCAGTACTTC. As protein: CASSSGLAGVSEQYF.

V and J are TRBV6-5 and TRBJ1-1, with D maybe TRBD1 (5 bases). The CDR3 extends over 14 amino acids. V lost 2 bases and J 4 bases, leaving 11 bases between the germline ends. Germline V gene data show CDR1 as MNHEY and CDR2 as SVGAGI. CDR3 loop: CASSYRGRVTEAFF. CDR3 in DNA: TGTGCCAGCAGTTACCGGGGGAGGGTCACTGAAGCTTTCTTT.

This chain joins TRBV14 and TRBJ2-7, with 9 positions matching TRBD1. V gave up 4 bases and J gave up 6 bases; unmatched junction bases: 7. Per the germline V gene, CDR1 is SGHDN and CDR2 is FVKESK. CDR3 size: 14 residues. CDR3 in amino acids: CASSPRTGVLEQYF. DNA of the CDR3: TGTGCCAGCAGCCCACGGACAGGGGTCCTCGAGCAGTACTTC.

In this sample, this clonotype turned up once. The chain employs TRBV20-1 and TRBJ1-4; D is uncertain. V was pared by 0 bases and J by 8 bases, with 10 bases between. Germline-derived CDR1 and CDR2 are DFQATT and SNEGSKA (reference sequence). The CDR3 is 13 amino acids. CDR3 loop: CSARDTGGEKLFF. The DNA for the CDR3 is TGCAGTGCTAGAGATACCGGTGGAGAAAAACTGTTTTTT.

The V call is TRBV6-1, the J call TRBJ1-5; TRBD1 matches 7 bases. Unmatched junction bases numbered 7, after V lost 1 base and J lost 4 bases. In germline, CDR1 is MNHNS, CDR2 SASEGT. The CDR3 contains 16 residues. The CDR3 sequence is CASSEVLGTANQPQHF. CDR3 DNA sequence: TGTGCCAGCAGTGAAGTTCTTGGGACAGCGAATCAGCCCCAGCATTTT.

With regard to this clonotype: A junction end diverges from the germline sequence, so it may reflect a read error. The chain joins TRBV5-6 to TRBJ2-3; weak D call: TRBD2 (5 bases). The CDR3 has 15 residues. The germline gives CDR1 SGHDT, CDR2 YYEEEE. CDR3 amino acids: CASSLGSRGKDTQYF. CDR3 coding DNA: TGTGCCAGCAGTTTGGGGAGTAGAGGGAAAGATACGCAGTATTTT.

The chain employs TRBV4-1 and TRBJ1-4; 9 bases are shared with TRBD1. V lost 0 bases, J lost 9 bases, and 5 bases stayed unmatched. The CDR3 length is 15 residues. CDR1 and CDR2 from the germline V gene are MGHRA and YSYEKL. CDR3 sequence (DNA): TGCGCCAGCAGCCAAGAGGACAGGGGCCCGAAAAAACTGTTTTTT. Amino acids: CASSQEDRGPKKLFF.

In this sample, this clonotype turned up a few times. The rearrangement uses TRBV29-1 and TRBJ2-3, with 7 bases identical to TRBD1. With V trimmed by 4 bases and J by 1 base, 2 bases remained unmatched. Germline V gene lookup returns CDR1 SQVTM and CDR2 ANQGSEA. There are 13 residues in the CDR3. The CDR3 region is CSVAGQGTDTQYF. As DNA, the CDR3 is TGCAGCGTTGCTGGACAGGGCACAGATACGCAGTATTTT.

The chain is built from TRBV12-3 or TRBV12-4 and TRBJ2-7; D unresolved. V was clipped by 5 bases and J by 6 bases, with 8 bases between them. CDR3 length equals 11 residues. Here the CDR3 DNA reads TGTGCCAGCAGTATCCGTCTCGAGCAGTACTTC. Translated, it gives CASSIRLEQYF.

The chain joins TRBV12-3 or TRBV12-4 to TRBJ2-6; D unclear. The CDR3 loop spans 15 amino acids. Between the trimmed V and J ends, which lost 1 base and 1 base, there was a span of 5 bases. The CDR3 DNA follows: TGTGCCAGCAGTTTAGACCATTCTGGGGCCAACGTCCTGACTTTC. As protein: CASSLDHSGANVLTF.

The genes are TRBV20-1 and TRBJ2-3, with 12 bases matching TRBD2. Germline V lookup: CDR1 DFQATT, CDR2 SNEGSKA (reference sequence). The V and J ends lost 0 bases and 0 bases, in that order; junction bases with no gene match: 7. This CDR3 contains 18 residues. The DNA of the CDR3 is TGCAGTGCTAGAGACTCTAGCGGGAGGGGCGGTAGCACAGATACGCAGTATTTT. Residues: CSARDSSGRGGSTDTQYF.

The V gene is TRBV5-1, the J gene TRBJ2-7, with a possible D match to TRBD2 (5 bases). CDR1 and CDR2 (germline): SGHRS, YFSETQ. The germline V and J ends were trimmed by 2 bases and 2 bases, with 8 bases remaining between them. The CDR3 covers 13 residues. CDR3 bases: TGCGCCAGCAGCTTCGACGGGACCTACGAGCAGTACTTC. Amino acids: CASSFDGTYEQYF.

The CDR3 DNA is TGCAGTGCTCCCCTGGTGGAGACCCAGTACTTC. Encoded protein: CSAPLVETQYF. V is TRBV20-1 and J is TRBJ2-5; D call uncertain. Germline loops: CDR1 DFQATT, CDR2 SNEGSKA (reference sequence). V was cut by 5 bases and J by 5 bases, with 9 bases left in between. The CDR3 is 11 amino acids.

J is TRBJ2-1 and V is TRBV7-6; no clear D. Germline V gives CDR1 SGHVS, CDR2 FNYEAQ. Trimming took off 5 bases at V and 2 bases at J, with 4 bases between the two ends. This CDR3 is 12 amino acids long. CDR3 in DNA: TGTGCCAGCAGCCTAACCTACAATGAGCAGTTCTTC. It translates to CASSLTYNEQFF. Full variable domain (remainder filled in from reference TRBV7-6 and TRBJ2-1): GAGVSQSPRYKVTKRGQDVALRCDPISGHVSLYWYRQALGQGPEFLTYFNYEAQQDKSGLPNDRFSAERPEGSISTLTIQRTEQRDSAMYRCASSLTYNEQFFGPGTRLTVL.

The chain is built from TRBV30 and TRBJ1-1; D gene ambiguous. The germline V and J ends were trimmed by 0 bases and 1 base, with 12 bases remaining between them. This CDR3 comprises 15 residues. Germline loops: CDR1 GTSNPN, CDR2 SVGIG (reference sequence). CDR3 sequence (DNA): TGTGCCTGGAGTGTACCGGTGCCGAGGAACACTGAAGCTTTCTTT. It codes for CAWSVPVPRNTEAFF. Drawing the rest from reference TRBV30 and TRBJ1-1, the complete variable domain is SQTIHQWPATLVQPVGSPLSLECTVEGTSNPNLYWYRQAAGRGLQLLFYSVGIGQISSEVPQNLSASRPQDRQFILSSKKLLLSDSGFYLCAWSVPVPRNTEAFFGQGTRLTVV.

This chain uses TRBV2 with TRBJ2-7; 8 bases match TRBD2. The V and J ends lost 7 bases and 6 bases, in that order; junction bases with no gene match: 11. Germline CDR1 SNHLY, CDR2 FYNNEI. The CDR3 runs to 14 residues. CDR3 DNA sequence: TGTGCCAGCACCTACCTAGAACGGGGGGGCGAGCAGTACTTC. Its protein product is CASTYLERGGEQYF.

J is TRBJ1-4 and V is TRBV7-9; D unresolved. The CDR3 has 12 residues. The germline V gene has CDR1 SEHNR and CDR2 FQNEAQ (reference sequence). Deletions cut 5 bases from V and 5 bases from J, with 6 bases between. The CDR3: CASSPSNEKLFF. CDR3 nucleotide sequence: TGTGCCAGCAGCCCATCGAATGAAAAACTGTTTTTT.